A selection of T cell receptor beta chains follows, all from one sample in a study of identical twins. MiXCR, run by TCRdb on the 5' RACE reads, gives a single entry per CDR3 protein. The top ten clones hold around 0.98% of a sample with fewer than 500,000 distinct CDR3 sequences, approximately 14% of them seen once. These records were also assigned to another study, of yellow fever vaccine responses in identical twins.

Sequencing used CD4+ T cells sorted from blood. All receptors come from a woman aged 18 to 35 in good health. CDR3s include the opening cysteine and the closing phenylalanine or tryptophan. Expanded clones are given a class, and other clones once, few, many or no size at all.

TRBJ2-6,TRBV5-1,few,14,CASSGQSGANVLTF
TRBJ2-7,TRBV4-1,many,14,CASSQARGGNEQYF
TRBJ2-7,TRBV15,.,15,CATSNGLAGGYEQYF
TRBJ2-1,TRBV12-3/TRBV12-4,.,11,CASRSLNEQFF
TRBJ2-1,TRBV3-1,many,17,CASSPTSGGYSYNEQFF
TRBJ2-7,TRBV11-2,few,14,CASSLGPNRDEQYF
TRBJ2-7,TRBV6-1,.,15,CASSPGQGRSYEQYF
TRBJ2-5,TRBV9,.,15,CASSVGRDTQETQYF
TRBJ2-7,TRBV19,many,14,CASSMGQVNYEQYF
TRBJ2-7,TRBV20-1,few,13,CSARDLRGRWQYF
TRBJ2-1,TRBV5-1,many,12,CASRNSGPEQFF
TRBJ2-7,TRBV20-1,.,12,CSGLAGNDEQYF
TRBJ2-2,TRBV7-6,few,16,CATTTGIQTNTGELFF
TRBJ2-1,TRBV20-1,few,15,CSADIWTKTYNEQFF
TRBJ2-3,TRBV4-3,.,19,CASSQALISAARGTDTQYF
TRBJ1-1,TRBV2,many,13,CATMKDGNTEAFF
TRBJ2-7,TRBV4-3,few,14,CASSQDQSGQGFYF
TRBJ2-1,TRBV7-2,few,13,CASSLVASGEQFF
TRBJ2-5,TRBV5-1,few,16,CASSLEGTGGDETQYF
TRBJ1-1,TRBV5-1,.,14,CASSLDPRNTEAFF
TRBJ2-1,TRBV12-3/TRBV12-4,few,13,CASSRTGGTEQFF
TRBJ1-1,TRBV6-5,few,12,CASRGQGAEAFF
TRBJ2-2,TRBV10-3,.,13,CAIKRTDTGELFF
TRBJ2-3,TRBV25-1,few,13,CASSGRDSHTQYF
TRBJ2-5,TRBV7-2,.,16,CASSFTGTSGSETQYF
TRBJ2-2,TRBV12-3/TRBV12-4,.,17,CASSNPPGQGDGEILFF
TRBJ2-7,TRBV5-1,few,16,CASSLASGTGSYEQYF
TRBJ2-7,TRBV7-2,.,15,CASSLGVGGPFEQYF
TRBJ1-2,TRBV7-2,.,15,CASSLRIASNYGYTF
TRBJ2-7,TRBV7-6,.,15,CASSPRGIQSYEQYF
TRBJ1-5,TRBV20-1,few,15,CSAPRGQGSNQPQHF
TRBJ2-7,TRBV27,.,13,CASRGHSSYEQYF
TRBJ1-6,TRBV27,many,14,CASRRQDYNSPLHF
TRBJ1-6,TRBV14,few,14,CASSQGDSNSPLHF
TRBJ2-3,TRBV29-1,.,15,CSVGGLAGGADTQYF
TRBJ2-5,TRBV3-1,.,16,CASSLLDRGRGETQYF
TRBJ2-7,TRBV6-2/TRBV6-3,.,15,CASSYSLAGRYEQYF
TRBJ2-1,TRBV7-2,few,14,CASSLRAPWDEQFF
TRBJ2-1,TRBV4-3,.,18,CASSQGPSRGGKYNEQFF
TRBJ2-7,TRBV6-5,.,16,CASSYSGSRGSNEQYF
TRBJ2-2,TRBV7-2,.,15,CASSRLGTSGGELFF
TRBJ2-5,TRBV5-8,few,17,CASSLMMWTGYQETQYF
TRBJ1-4,TRBV5-1,many,14,CASSLGRGLEKLFF
TRBJ2-1,TRBV7-9,.,16,CASSLGLRGRGNEQFF
TRBJ2-5,TRBV5-1,many,16,CASSLEGGTYQETQYF
TRBJ1-4,TRBV7-2,.,14,CASSSAATNEKLFF
TRBJ2-1,TRBV3-1,few,16,CASSPLLAGARNEQFF
TRBJ2-6,TRBV3-1,.,14,CASSPEAGANVLTF
TRBJ2-7,TRBV6-1,.,16,CASSPQDRGGSGKAYF
TRBJ2-5,TRBV7-2,few,14,CASSLVAGLETQYF
TRBJ2-7,TRBV28,few,13,CASIRDLTYEQYF
TRBJ2-5,TRBV3-1,.,13,CASSPSFGETQYF
TRBJ1-2,TRBV20-1,.,13,CSASRDRVYGYTF